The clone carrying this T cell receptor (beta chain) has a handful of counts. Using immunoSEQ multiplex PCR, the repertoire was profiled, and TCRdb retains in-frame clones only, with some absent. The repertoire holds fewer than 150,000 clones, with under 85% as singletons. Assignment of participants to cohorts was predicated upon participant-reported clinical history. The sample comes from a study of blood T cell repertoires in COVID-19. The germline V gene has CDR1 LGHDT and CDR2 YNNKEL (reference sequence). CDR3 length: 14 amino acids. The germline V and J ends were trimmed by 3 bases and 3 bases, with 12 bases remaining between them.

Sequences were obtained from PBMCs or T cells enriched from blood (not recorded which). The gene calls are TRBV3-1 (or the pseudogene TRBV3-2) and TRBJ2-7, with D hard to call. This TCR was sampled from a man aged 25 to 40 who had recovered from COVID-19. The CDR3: CASSQQSSDYEQYF. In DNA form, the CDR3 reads TGTGCCAGCAGCCAGCAGTCTTCTGACTACGAGCAGTACTTC.